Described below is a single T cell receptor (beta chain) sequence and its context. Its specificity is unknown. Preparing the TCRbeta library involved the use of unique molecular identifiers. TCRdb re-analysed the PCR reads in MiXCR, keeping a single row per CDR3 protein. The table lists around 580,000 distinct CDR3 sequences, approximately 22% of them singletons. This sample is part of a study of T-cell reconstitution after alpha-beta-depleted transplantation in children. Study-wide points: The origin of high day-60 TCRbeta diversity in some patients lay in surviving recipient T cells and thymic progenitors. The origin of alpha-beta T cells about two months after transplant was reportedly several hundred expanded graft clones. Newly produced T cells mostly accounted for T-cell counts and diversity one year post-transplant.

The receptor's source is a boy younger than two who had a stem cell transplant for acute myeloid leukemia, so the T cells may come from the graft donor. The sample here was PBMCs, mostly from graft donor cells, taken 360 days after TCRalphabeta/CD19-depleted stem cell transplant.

This chain's CDR3 is CASSFLSVLTGANVLTF. The CDR3 region has the DNA TGCGCCAGCAGCTTCCTATCGGTCCTTACTGGGGCCAACGTCCTGACTTTC. V gene TRBV5-1 combines with J gene TRBJ2-6, with no clear D. Trimming cost V 2 bases and J 2 bases, with 14 bases left between them. Germline CDR1 and CDR2: SGHRS and YFSETQ. CDR3 length equals 17 residues.